Following are 14 T cell receptor beta chains from one sample sequenced in a study of human T cells and chemical hapten exposure. Stated time point: patch test 1, 2 weeks after DPC sensitization. Treatment denoted: therapeutic diphenylcyclopropenone sensitization with weekly scalp DPC. TCRdb redid the calling of the RACE reads with MiXCR, one entry per CDR3 protein. The repertoire holds fewer than 400,000 distinct CDR3 sequences, with 6% to 8.5% as singletons. Sequencing used whole blood, obtained in connection with sensitization to the hapten diphenylcyclopropenone (DPC). These receptors were obtained from a woman under 30 with alopecia areata. Some clones in this sample may be carry-over from other donors' samples.

Here the CDR3 DNA reads TGCAGCGTTTCACCCCTTGGGAGTCCCACTGAAGCTTTCTTT. It specifies CSVSPLGSPTEAFF. This chain links TRBV29-1 with TRBJ1-1, with unresolved D. Germline loops: CDR1 SQVTM, CDR2 ANQGSEA. V lost 5 bases, J lost 4 bases, and 17 bases lay in between. The CDR3 covers 14 residues.

This clonotype was counted a few times. V usage is TRBV29-1 and J usage is TRBJ1-4; 11 positions agree with TRBD1. Germline V gives CDR1 SQVTM, CDR2 ANQGSEA. Trimming removed 4 bases from V and 8 bases from J; junction bases left unmatched: 6. This CDR3 has 14 amino acids. CDR3 DNA: TGCAGCGTTGCAACCCGGACAGGGGGCGAAAAACTGTTTTTT. Translation: CSVATRTGGEKLFF.

This clonotype was seen repeatedly, ten times or more. V usage is TRBV27 and J usage is TRBJ1-2; D perhaps matches TRBD1 (5 bases). With 4 bases removed from V and 4 bases from J, the gap between germline ends came to 13 bases. CDR1 is MNHEY, CDR2 SMNVEV, per germline (reference sequence). The CDR3 is 14 amino acids. The CDR3 loop reads CASSYTGGVYGYTF. Written as DNA, the CDR3 is TGTGCCAGCAGTTACACAGGAGGGGTCTATGGCTACACCTTC.

This rearrangement joins TRBV7-9 to TRBJ1-3; possibly TRBD1 for D (5 bases). V lost 4 bases and J lost 2, with 21 bases in between. Germline CDR1 and CDR2: SEHNR and FQNEAQ (reference sequence). This CDR3 is built from 18 residues. CDR3 sequence reads: CASSSYWRRGLTGNTIYF. CDR3 coding DNA: TGTGCCAGCAGCTCGTACTGGCGAAGGGGACTTACTGGAAACACCATATATTTT.

In the case of this clonotype: A much larger clone differs by one base, so this may be a read error. V and J are TRBV29-1 and TRBJ1-2, with no clear D. The germline gives CDR1 SQVTM, CDR2 ANQGSEA. The CDR3 consists of 12 residues. The CDR3 DNA reads TGCAGCGTTGTTATTTCTAACCATGGCTACACCTTC. The encoded protein is CSVVISNHGYTF. Full variable domain (rest looked up from reference TRBV29-1 and TRBJ1-2): SAVISQKPSRDICQRGTSLTIQCQVDSQVTMMFWYRQQPGQSLTLIATANQGSEATYESGFVIDKFPISRPNLTFSTLTVSNMSPEDSSIYLCSVVISNHGYTFGSGTRLTVV.

This clonotype was recorded at least ten times. This rearrangement joins TRBV20-1 to TRBJ1-3, with D possibly being TRBD1 (5 bases). The CDR3 runs 15 residues. Trimming left V 1 base short and J 0 bases short, with 10 bases between. CDR1 DFQATT and CDR2 SNEGSKA come from the germline V gene (reference sequence). CDR3 region: CSARGGTFSGNTIYF. CDR3 bases: TGCAGTGCTAGAGGGGGGACCTTCTCTGGAAACACCATATATTTT.

There are a few counts of this clonotype. The chain employs TRBV19 and TRBJ2-1; 7 bases are shared with TRBD1. Germline V gene data show CDR1 as LNHDA and CDR2 as SQIVND (reference sequence). Trimming removed 6 bases from V and 2 bases from J; junction bases left unmatched: 10. The CDR3 totals 16 residues. The CDR3 here is CASRFGTVFPYNEQFF. The CDR3 region has the DNA TGTGCCAGTAGATTCGGGACAGTTTTTCCCTACAATGAGCAGTTCTTC.

This clonotype was detected a few times. V and J are TRBV12-3 or TRBV12-4 and TRBJ2-3; TRBD2 aligns across 11 bases. This CDR3 region has 16 residues. V lost 3 bases and J lost 6; bases outside the gene matches: 8. The DNA for the CDR3 is TGTGCCAGCAGTTTGGAACTAGCGGGGGCGTTGGATACGCAGTATTTT. Translation: CASSLELAGALDTQYF.

This clonotype was counted many times. The chain combines TRBV6-5 with TRBJ2-2; 8 bases match TRBD1. Germline V gene lookup returns CDR1 MNHEY and CDR2 SVGAGI. This CDR3 contains 15 residues. V shed 4 bases and J 3 bases; nucleotides not matched to a gene: 4. The CDR3 is CASSSDRGYTGELFF. CDR3 in DNA: TGTGCCAGCAGTTCCGACAGGGGATACACCGGGGAGCTGTTTTTT.

The chain recombines TRBV6-5 with TRBJ1-1; D perhaps matches TRBD1 (5 bases). The V gene lost 2 bases and the J gene lost 11 bases, with 12 bases spanning the gap. This CDR3 has 12 amino acids. The germline V gene encodes CDR1 MNHEY and CDR2 SVGAGI. CDR3 region: CASSYTNGAAFF. Written as DNA, the CDR3 is TGTGCCAGCAGTTACACGAACGGGGCGGCTTTCTTT.

This clonotype was seen only a few times. The chain links TRBV5-1 to TRBJ1-1; no clear D gene. The CDR3 is made up of 14 amino acids. Trimming cost V 2 bases and J 1 base, with 9 bases left between them. The germline gives CDR1 SGHRS, CDR2 YFSETQ. CDR3 nucleotides: TGCGCCAGCAGCTTTGCAGGTGGGAACACTGAAGCTTTCTTT. It yields the protein CASSFAGGNTEAFF.

This rearrangement joins TRBV15 to TRBJ2-7; perhaps TRBD2 as D (7 bases). This CDR3 region has 13 residues. Trimming removed 0 bases from V and 6 bases from J, with 9 bases in between. Per germline, CDR1 LNHNV and CDR2 YYDKDF (reference sequence). This chain's CDR3 is CATSRDRGGEQYF. The CDR3 nucleotides are TGTGCCACCAGCAGAGATAGGGGGGGCGAGCAGTACTTC.

This clonotype was seen many times. This chain connects TRBV7-3 to TRBJ1-1, with 7 bases that match TRBD1. Germline assignment: CDR1 SGHTA and CDR2 FQGTGA. V dropped 4 bases and J dropped 2; count of bases not matched to a gene: 4. CDR3 length: 14 residues. In nucleotides, the CDR3 is TGTGCCAGCAGCTCACAGGGGCAAAACACTGAAGCTTTCTTT. Amino acids: CASSSQGQNTEAFF.

V is TRBV2 and J is TRBJ1-3, with D perhaps TRBD1 (6 bases). Germline V gives CDR1 SNHLY, CDR2 FYNNEI. CDR3 length: 16 residues. V lost 2 bases, J lost 0 bases, and 11 bases lay in between. The CDR3 protein is CASSEWPGVSGNTIYF. The CDR3 DNA follows: TGTGCCAGCAGTGAATGGCCAGGGGTCTCTGGAAACACCATATATTTT.